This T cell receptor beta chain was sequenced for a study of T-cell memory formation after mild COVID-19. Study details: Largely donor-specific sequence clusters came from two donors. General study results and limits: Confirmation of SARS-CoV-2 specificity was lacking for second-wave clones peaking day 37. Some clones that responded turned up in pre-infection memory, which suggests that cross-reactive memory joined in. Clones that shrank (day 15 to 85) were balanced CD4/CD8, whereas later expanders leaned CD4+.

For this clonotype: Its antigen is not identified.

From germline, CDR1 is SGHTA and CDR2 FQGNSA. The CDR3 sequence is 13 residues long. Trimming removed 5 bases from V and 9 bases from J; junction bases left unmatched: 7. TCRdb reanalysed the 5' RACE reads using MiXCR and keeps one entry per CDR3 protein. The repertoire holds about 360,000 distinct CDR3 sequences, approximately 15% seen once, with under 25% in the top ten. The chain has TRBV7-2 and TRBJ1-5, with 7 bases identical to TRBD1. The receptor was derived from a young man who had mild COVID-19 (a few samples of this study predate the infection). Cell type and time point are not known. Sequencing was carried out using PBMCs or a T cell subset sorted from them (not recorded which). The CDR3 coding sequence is TGTGCCAGCAGCGCCGGACAGGCACGGCCCCAGCATTTT. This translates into CASSAGQARPQHF.